Below, 8 T cell receptor beta chains from the same sample are listed, as sequenced in a study of low-dose radiotherapy and immunotherapy resistance in tumors. Alpha and beta chains were covered, as first-strand cDNA relied on TRAV- and TRBV-specific primers. The TCRs were subjected to amplification over approximately 20 PCR cycles employing a constant-region primer in conjunction with a V-primer adapter. TCRdb called the reads again in MiXCR, with one record for every CDR3 protein. The repertoire includes approximately 9,800 distinct CDR3 sequences, 42% of them detected once, and roughly 5.2% sits in the top ten. These receptors came from a human donor with advanced metastatic prostate, ovarian, gallbladder or colorectal cancer (not recorded which). This table probably holds off-target reads from a library built for another chain.

The chain couples TRBV5-1 to TRBJ2-1; D not certain. This CDR3 is built from 12 residues. CDR1 and CDR2 from the germline V gene are SGHRS and YFSETQ. Trimming took 0 bases from V and 11 from J, leaving 9 bases between them. CDR3 sequence (DNA): TGCGCCAGCAGCTTGGGTTGGCGGAAGCAGTTCTTC. This sequence encodes CASSLGWRKQFF.

The gene calls are TRBV18 and TRBJ2-2; D remains ambiguous. The CDR3 covers 13 residues. Germline lookup yields CDR1 KGHSH and CDR2 LQKENI. The V end lost 3 bases, the J end lost 3 bases, and 5 bases lay between the germline ends. Here the CDR3 reads CASSPADTGELFF. The CDR3 DNA sequence: TGTGCCAGCTCACCTGCGGACACCGGGGAGCTGTTTTTT.

This clonotype has only a few counts. The genes are TRBV6-6 and TRBJ2-3; the D call may be TRBD1 or TRBD2 (6 bases each). The CDR3 runs 16 residues. The V end lost 6 bases, the J end lost 2 bases, and 18 bases lay between the germline ends. Germline V gene lookup returns CDR1 MNHNY and CDR2 SVGAGI (reference sequence). CDR3 nucleotide sequence: TGTGCCAGCAGCCAACCCGGGGGCCCACCCACAGATACGCAGTATTTT. It is translated as CASSQPGGPPTDTQYF.

The rearrangement links TRBV20-1 to TRBJ2-5, with no clear D. The CDR3 is made up of 13 amino acids. V was shortened by 5 bases and J by 2 bases, with 12 bases between the two germline ends. CDR1 and CDR2 (germline): DFQATT, SNEGSKA (reference sequence). Here the CDR3 DNA reads TGCAGTGCTTCCCAAGACCTACAAGAGACCCAGTACTTC. Encoded protein: CSASQDLQETQYF.

This rearrangement joins TRBV14 to TRBJ2-5; tentatively, D is TRBD1 (6 bases). The germline V and J ends were trimmed by 3 bases and 7 bases, with 18 bases remaining between them. Germline values: CDR1 SGHDN, CDR2 FVKESK. The CDR3 length is 15 residues. The CDR3 bases are TGTGCCAGCAGCCAGCTAAACAGGGACGTGGTGACCCAGTACTTC. Its translation: CASSQLNRDVVTQYF.

By sample share, this clonotype is medium-sized. The rearrangement uses TRBV20-1 and TRBJ2-1; 10 nucleotides line up with TRBD2. CDR3 length: 16 amino acids. From germline, CDR1 is DFQATT and CDR2 SNEGSKA (reference sequence). J lost 6 bases, V lost 3 bases, and 11 bases had no gene match. CDR3 sequence (DNA): TGCAGTGCTAGTAGGCTAGCGGGAGAAACTTTCAATGAGCAGTTCTTC. Its translation: CSASRLAGETFNEQFF.

V and J are TRBV13 and TRBJ1-6, with 8 nucleotides matching TRBD1. This CDR3 contains 16 residues. Germline trimming cut 5 bases from V and 9 bases from J; bases unmatched to any gene: 12. Germline CDR1 PRHDT, CDR2 FYEKMQ (reference sequence). CDR3 sequence (DNA): TGTGCCAGCAGCCGTGAGACAGGGGACTATGGTTCACCCCTCCACTTT. It encodes CASSRETGDYGSPLHF.

This clonotype was observed a handful of times. The V call is TRBV29-1, the J call TRBJ2-1; D is undetermined. V gave up 2 bases and J gave up 7 bases, with 6 bases separating them. Germline V gene sequence: CDR1 SQVTM, CDR2 ANQGSEA. The CDR3 length is 11 residues. The CDR3 bases are TGCAGCGTTGAACCGATGAATGAGCAGTTCTTC. This gives the protein CSVEPMNEQFF.